The T cell receptor (beta chain) described here comes from a study of blood T cells in healthy people across ages (dated by TCRdb to the mid-2010s). About the full investigation: In model experiments, template switching captured about one uniquely barcoded TCR beta cDNA molecule for every two T cells. To track age-related changes in TCR beta repertoire diversity, the study relied on deep sequencing normalized with unique cDNA molecular identifiers. The donors were split into four age groups: young (average roughly 15 years), middle-aged (around 40), aged (about 62) and long-lived (approximately 80). To avoid experimental bias, donors of different ages were distributed randomly across sequencing lanes. For two donors (one aged 18 to 29 and one aged 80 or older), the study analyzed two additional independent replicas of 1 million unique cDNA reads from the same blood draw.

In the case of this clonotype: The clone's antigen remains unknown. The input lacks base qualities; no much larger clone sits a single base away.

The donors were some 39 Caucasian individuals from Russia, aged 6 to 90 years, who were systemically healthy. Each donor gave 8.5 to 10 milliliters of peripheral blood, collected into EDTA-treated Vacutainer tubes. Ficoll-Paque density-gradient centrifugation was used to isolate PBMCs, with at least 6.5 million per sample. Total RNA, at least 6 micrograms per sample, was extracted from PBMCs with Trizol reagent. For every donor, flow cytometry on a PBMC aliquot measured the percentage of naive CD45RAhigh/CD27high T cells. General study outcomes and caveats: Observed TCR beta diversity correlated strongly with the percentage of naive T cells measured by flow cytometry. The long-lived group showed more naive CD4+ T cells, fewer expanded clones and increased TCR diversity than the aged group, suggesting age selection. Donor CMV infection status was unknown, potentially confounding age-related changes in expanded clonotypes. Bulk unsorted PBMC profiling prevented conclusive comparison of naive and antigen-experienced compartments. Total diversity estimates from one million sequenced T cells were considered lower bounds and underestimates. Observed TCR beta diversity per million T cells fell roughly linearly with age, and a significant reduction was already apparent by age around 39.

Libraries were constructed by 5' RACE. The sequencer was an Illumina HiSeq 2500. A second PCR of roughly 6 to 11 cycles was run with a J-beta primer mix and a sample-barcoded 5' primer. A template-switch 5' adaptor carrying 12 random nucleotides introduced a unique molecular identifier onto each TCR beta cDNA molecule. At least 2.5 million CDR3-containing paired-end reads were obtained from each sample. All of the RNA was converted into first-strand cDNA using the Mint cDNA synthesis kit, with a TRBC-specific oligonucleotide serving as the primer. Following uracil-DNA glycosylase treatment, a first 18-cycle PCR with universal primers M1SS and BC2_uni_R was performed on all cDNA. As for the original processing: Each sample was normalized by randomly selecting 1 million high-quality reads, each carrying a distinct molecular identifier. Reads with shared molecular identifiers were discarded instead of being binned into consensus sequences. MiTCR, set to a Q25 quality threshold and the strictest error-elimination algorithm, was used for CDR3 identification, clonotype clustering and error correction. A nonparametric unseen species model with Euler transformation was used to estimate lower-bound total TCR beta diversity. The raw public data were reprocessed by TCRdb itself: fastp quality trimming at Q25, MiXCR clonotype calling, in-frame beta chains only. Duplicate CDR3 protein sequences are folded into a single record with the most common DNA and genes. Clone size and V and J calls follow TCRdb, not the original study. For this sample there are 950,000 to 1,200,000 distinct CDR3 sequences; 35% to 40% appear just once. The top ten hold over 10% of the sample.

The germline V gene gives CDR1 as ENHRY and CDR2 as SYGVKD. The CDR3 numbers 14 residues from cysteine through phenylalanine. The retained sequence is limited to the CDR3, 42 bases, with the frame set at the first base. V and J lose 4 bases and 8 bases, and a span of 14 bases separates them. This TCR was recovered from a man aged 18 to 30 in good health. The sample comprised blood. The V and J segments used are TRBV10-3 and TRBJ1-4; there is no confident call for the D gene. The CDR3 in this case is CAISGSDRLEKLFF. The base sequence is TGTGCCATCAGTGGCTCAGACCGGTTGGAAAAACTGTTTTTT.